The present TCR beta chain was sequenced within a study of cytomegalovirus exposure and HLA in healthy donors. The donors comprised healthy bone marrow donors. With respect to this clone: Its target is not known.

PCR was performed using 60 Vbeta and 13 Jbeta primers. The data were produced by immunoSEQ multiplex PCR, yet TCRdb's version contains in-frame clones alone and is incomplete. The repertoire table contains about 190,000 clones. Deletions cut 7 bases from V and 11 bases from J, with 14 bases between. The CDR3 has 11 amino acids. The germline gives CDR1 MDHEN, CDR2 SYDVKM. Findings and caveats of the study: In an earlier analysis, in approximately 570 donors, most V segments appeared productive either ~87% or ~30% of the time. Overall, approximately 180 TCR beta chains were annotated as cytomegalovirus-associated. In a later analysis, TCR association rates varied by HLA locus: DRB1 most, HLA-C fewest.

The rearrangement links TRBV28 to TRBJ1-1, with no clear D. The clonotype was recovered from a woman in her 30s in good health and CMV-seropositive. What was sequenced was PBMCs. CDR3 sequence: CASNDLEGAFF. In DNA form, the CDR3 reads TGTGCCAGCAACGATTTAGAGGGTGCTTTCTTT.